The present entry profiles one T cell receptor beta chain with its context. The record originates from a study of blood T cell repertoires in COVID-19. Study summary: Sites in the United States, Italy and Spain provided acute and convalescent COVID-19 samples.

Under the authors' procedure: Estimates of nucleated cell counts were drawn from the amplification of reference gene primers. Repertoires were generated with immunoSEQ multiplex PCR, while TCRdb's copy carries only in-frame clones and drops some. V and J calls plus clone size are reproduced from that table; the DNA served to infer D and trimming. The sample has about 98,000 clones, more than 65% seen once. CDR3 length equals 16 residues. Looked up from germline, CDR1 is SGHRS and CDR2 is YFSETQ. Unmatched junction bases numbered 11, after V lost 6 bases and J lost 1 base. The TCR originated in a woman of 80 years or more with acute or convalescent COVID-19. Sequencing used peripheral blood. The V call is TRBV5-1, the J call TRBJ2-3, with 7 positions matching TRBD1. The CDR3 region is CASTREGGRGTDTQYF. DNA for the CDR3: TGCGCCAGCACAAGGGAAGGGGGCAGGGGCACAGATACGCAGTATTTT.